This T cell receptor beta chain comes out of a study of Ad26.COV2.S vaccination and SARS-CoV-2 variants. Study-wide context: Recipients of Ad26.COV2.S got it intramuscularly, once or twice 56 days apart.

Libraries were prepared by immunoSEQ multiplex PCR; TCRdb keeps only in-frame clonotypes and omits some of them. This sample has about 390,000 clones, with 80% to 90% found just once. To note about this clone: The antigen is not known.

Notes on the study in general: Greater spike-specific TCR breadth was seen in vaccine recipients than in placebo recipients.

Treatment indicated: over 15 received Ad26.COV2.S at low or high dose, single or two shots; five or six received placebo; per-sample allocation not given. The study sampled participants on day 63 after the first vaccine or placebo injection. In the vaccine, an Ad26 vector expressed the SARS-CoV-2 spike of the Wuhan strain. The sample was peripheral blood, taken in a trial of Ad26.COV2.S vaccine versus placebo. The receptor comes from a person between 18 and 60 years old who received the Ad26.COV2.S COVID-19 vaccine or a placebo.

The CDR3 DNA follows: TGTGCCAGCAGTGTTTCAGAGACCGGGGAGCTGTTTTTT. Translated, it gives CASSVSETGELFF. The rearrangement uses TRBV6-4 and TRBJ2-2, with unresolved D. The germline V gene encodes CDR1 MRHNA and CDR2 SNTAGT. Trimming removed 4 bases from V and 5 bases from J, with 8 bases in between. This CDR3 region has 13 residues.